This is a list of T cell receptor beta chains from one sample in a study of T-cell memory formation after mild COVID-19. From the 5' RACE reads, TCRdb called clonotypes with MiXCR, one entry per CDR3 protein. Among hundreds of thousands of distinct CDR3 sequences listed, about 20% were seen once. Material for sequencing was PBMCs or a T cell subset sorted from them (not recorded which). All receptors come from an adult woman who had mild COVID-19 (a few samples of this study predate the infection). Cell type and time point are not known. The CDR3 runs from the conserved cysteine through the conserved F or W. A D gene is named only where the DNA matches it firmly. Clone size is stated in some rows and not others, as once, few, many or a class when expanded.

15,few,TRBJ2-6,NA,TRBV6-1,CASSQIHSGANVLTF
18,NA,TRBJ1-5,NA,TRBV5-5,CASSQYDRLRYSNQPQHF
15,few,TRBJ1-1,NA,TRBV5-5,CASSLLVVGNTEAFF
12,few,TRBJ1-2,NA,TRBV29-1,CSVGGDRDGYTF
16,few,TRBJ2-2,NA,TRBV6-5,CASSPWPPRHTGELFF
17,NA,TRBJ1-1,NA,TRBV11-2,CASSLVGRGRKNTEAFF
13,few,TRBJ2-7,NA,TRBV11-2,CASSGGPAYEQYF
16,NA,TRBJ2-7,TRBD1,TRBV9,CASSAAPVQGAYEQYF
15,few,TRBJ2-7,TRBD2,TRBV27,CASSFGAGVMYEQYF
16,NA,TRBJ1-2,TRBD1,TRBV7-9,CASSPSLTGGAAGYTF
14,NA,TRBJ2-5,NA,TRBV12-3/TRBV12-4,CASALGETRETQYF
15,many,TRBJ1-1,NA,TRBV3-1,CASSPRRTAAQEAFF
14,few,TRBJ2-7,TRBD2,TRBV20-1,CSAGPGGTSYEQYF
14,NA,TRBJ2-7,NA,TRBV2,CASSGRGSGDEQYF
16,NA,TRBJ2-3,NA,TRBV5-4,CASSLGTGRVTDTQYF
16,NA,TRBJ1-4,NA,TRBV21-1,CASSKFPGGSNEKLFF
13,few,TRBJ1-1,NA,TRBV9,CASSDRVSTEAFF
14,NA,TRBJ1-4,TRBD1,TRBV3-1,CASSRQGTNEKLFF
16,NA,TRBJ2-1,TRBD2,TRBV5-1,CASSRSGTSGGYEQFF
14,many,TRBJ1-1,NA,TRBV12-3/TRBV12-4,CASSLRSWGPEAFF
14,NA,TRBJ1-5,TRBD1,TRBV6-5,CASSKDRGNQPQHF
12,many,TRBJ2-1,NA,TRBV5-1,CASSLVYNEQFF
13,few,TRBJ2-2,NA,TRBV12-3/TRBV12-4,CASSADGTGELFF
17,few,TRBJ2-1,NA,TRBV7-9,CASSPTRPGWTYNEQFF
13,NA,TRBJ2-1,NA,TRBV18,CASSPGAHDEQFF
19,NA,TRBJ2-6,TRBD1,TRBV14,CASSRTTGQRGSGANVLTF
17,few,TRBJ2-2,TRBD1,TRBV10-2,CASAPMGDRGDPGELFF
14,few,TRBJ2-7,NA,TRBV25-1,CASSRQDGPYEQYF
15,few,TRBJ2-1,TRBD1,TRBV18,CASSQTGQTNNEQFF